Listed here is a single TCR beta chain. This sample stems from a study of blood T cell repertoires in COVID-19. Looking at the study overall: The United States, Italy and Spain provided the acute and convalescent COVID-19 samples.

Unmatched junction bases numbered 6, after V lost 4 bases and J lost 4 bases. The CDR3 spans 14 residues. Germline V gene lookup returns CDR1 SEHNR and CDR2 FQNEAQ (reference sequence). Generated by immunoSEQ multiplex PCR, the TCRdb table keeps only in-frame clones and is missing some. The top ten clones hold 11% of a sample with some 150,000 clones, 85% to 90% of them seen once. Patients at the Seattle site were enrolled during active infection and followed longitudinally. The chain is built from TRBV7-9 and TRBJ1-1; TRBD1 agrees at 7 bases. The sample comprised peripheral blood. This TCR came from a woman aged 60 to 75 with COVID-19, enrolled during active disease. The CDR3 is CASSYPGDSTEAFF. CDR3 nucleotide sequence: TGTGCCAGCAGCTATCCTGGGGACAGCACTGAAGCTTTCTTT. The variable domain in full, completed from reference TRBV7-9 and TRBJ1-1, reads DTGVSQNPRHKITKRGQNVTFRCDPISEHNRLYWYRQTLGQGPEFLTYFQNEAQLEKSRLLSDRFSAERPKGSFSTLEIQRTEQGDSAMYLCASSYPGDSTEAFFGQGTRLTVV.